This entry lists 2 T cell receptor beta chains sequenced from one sample in a study of blood T cell repertoires in COVID-19. TCRdb's table, derived via immunoSEQ multiplex PCR, lists solely in-frame clones and lacks some. The sample records under 200,000 clones, approximately 90% being singletons. Sequencing was performed on peripheral blood. These receptor sequences come from a man between 18 and 35 years old with COVID-19, enrolled during active disease.

This chain links TRBV27 with TRBJ1-3; TRBD1 might be the D (6 bases). V gave up 5 bases and J gave up 14 bases, with 16 bases separating them. The germline gives CDR1 MNHEY, CDR2 SMNVEV (reference sequence). The CDR3 totals 12 residues. CDR3 DNA sequence: TGTGCCAGCAGTCAACAGGGCTACGGAGTATATTTT. It codes for CASSQQGYGVYF.

The rearrangement uses TRBV12-3 or TRBV12-4 and TRBJ1-5; unclear D gene. Deletions cut 1 base from V and 6 bases from J, with 7 bases between. CDR3 size: 13 residues. The CDR3 DNA sequence: TGTGCCAGCAGTTTAGGCCAGTCTCAGCCCCAGCATTTT. Amino acid sequence: CASSLGQSQPQHF.